This section outlines one T cell receptor (beta chain) sequence together with its context. Antigen: not known. Documented time point: cycle 4 day 1 (C4D1), after less than 7 weeks of nivolumab. Brentuximab vedotin exposure varied, and every patient relapsed after autologous stem cell transplantation. The data were taken from a study of PD-1 blockade in classical Hodgkin lymphoma. As for the study in general: Patients were given intravenous nivolumab, 3 mg/kg, every 2 weeks.

This table comes from immunoSEQ multiplex PCR, and its TCRdb copy is limited to in-frame clones, with some not included. The sample includes tens of thousands of clones, 91% of them seen just once. Study-wide results and caveats: Significantly greater TCR diversity emerged by C4D1 in CD4+ cells but not CD8+ cells.

The sequence was collected from a human donor with classical Hodgkin lymphoma. Sequenced material: peripheral blood mononuclear cells (PBMCs), taken before the fourth cycle of nivolumab.

CDR3 in amino acids: CASSQEGSLQETQYF. The CDR3 DNA sequence: TGTGCCAGCAGCCAAGAGGGGTCCCTCCAAGAGACCCAGTACTTC. The rearrangement links TRBV7-3 to TRBJ2-5; D might be TRBD1 or TRBD2, each matching 5 bases. CDR1 SGHTA and CDR2 FQGTGA come from the germline V gene. CDR3 size: 15 residues. V was trimmed by 5 bases and J by 1 base, leaving 14 bases between them.